A selection of T cell receptor beta chains follows, all from one sample in a study of T cell repertoires in cytomegalovirus infection. These TCRs' antigens remain unknown. MiXCR, run by TCRdb on the reads, gives a single entry per CDR3 protein. The sample yields 900,000 to 950,000 distinct CDR3 sequences, approximately 32% seen once. Sequences were derived from cultured CD8+ T cells from PBMCs, sampled from culture after CMV antigen stimulation. These TCRs come from a human donor in good health (CMV status not recorded). Some clones in this sample may be carry-over from other donors' samples. The CDR3 runs from the conserved cysteine through the conserved F or W. The D gene is left open where the match is weak. Clone size is not always given. Where it is, it says once, few, many or a class for expanded clones.

CDR3 DNA | CDR3 protein | V gene | clone size | D gene | J gene
TGTGCCAGCACCGCGAGCGATGAGCAGTTCTTC | CASTASDEQFF | TRBV5-3 | . | . | TRBJ2-1
TGTGCCAGCAGTGGCGGACTAGCGGGGGGCCGACACCCCAGAGAGACCCAGTACTTC | CASSGGLAGGRHPRETQYF | TRBV2 | . | TRBD2 | TRBJ2-5
TGTGCCAGCAGTTTAGCAGGGGACGAGACCCAGTACTTC | CASSLAGDETQYF | TRBV27 | . | . | TRBJ2-5
TGTGCCAGCAGCTTGCAGGTGGTGGCAGGGGCCTACAATGAGCAGTTCTTC | CASSLQVVAGAYNEQFF | TRBV5-4 | . | . | TRBJ2-1
TGTGCCAGCAGTTACTCGAGGACAGACGTCTATGGCTACACCTTC | CASSYSRTDVYGYTF | TRBV6-5 | . | . | TRBJ1-2
TGTGCCAGCAGCCAAGACGGGGTCACCGGGGAGCTGTTTTTT | CASSQDGVTGELFF | TRBV4-2 | . | . | TRBJ2-2
TGTGCCACCAGTGATTTAAGCGGGGATGGGACCCAGTACTTC | CATSDLSGDGTQYF | TRBV24-1 | . | TRBD2 | TRBJ2-5
TGTGCCACCAGCATCGGTGCGGGGCGTTTTAACTCCTACAATGAGCAGTTCTTC | CATSIGAGRFNSYNEQFF | TRBV15 | . | . | TRBJ2-1
TGTGCCAGCAGCCCTTCAGACAGGAGCAATCAGCCCCAGCATTTT | CASSPSDRSNQPQHF | TRBV9 | . | . | TRBJ1-5
TGTGCCAGCAGCCATGGGGGGGGACCCACAGATACGCAGTATTTT | CASSHGGGPTDTQYF | TRBV7-3 | . | TRBD2 | TRBJ2-3
TGTGCCAGCAGCCTTTTCACAGGAACCCACAATGAGCAGTTCTTC | CASSLFTGTHNEQFF | TRBV11-1 | many | . | TRBJ2-1
TGTGCCAGCAGTGTCCGGGACTCCATTTACAATGAGCAGTTCTTC | CASSVRDSIYNEQFF | TRBV6-2/TRBV6-3 | few | . | TRBJ2-1
TGTGCCAGCAGCCCGGACGAGAGCTCTGGAAACACCATATATTTT | CASSPDESSGNTIYF | TRBV7-9 | few | . | TRBJ1-3
TGTGCCAGCAGCGGCCGACAGGACCAAGAGACCCAGTACTTC | CASSGRQDQETQYF | TRBV7-6 | . | . | TRBJ2-5
TGCGCCAGCAGCCAAGACAGGCTAGCGGCTAGCAATGAGCAGTTCTTC | CASSQDRLAASNEQFF | TRBV4-3 | . | TRBD2 | TRBJ2-1
TGTGCCAGCAGCTTTGCTAGCGGGGGGATGGTTGGCAAAAACATTCAGTACTTC | CASSFASGGMVGKNIQYF | TRBV7-8 | many | TRBD2 | TRBJ2-4
TGTGCCAGCAGTGTACTTTTAGCGGGGTGGAAGGAGACCCAGTACTTC | CASSVLLAGWKETQYF | TRBV28 | . | TRBD2 | TRBJ2-5
TGTGCCAGCAGCTCCCCTGGGGCGGGGGGGCGCAATGAGCAGTTCTTC | CASSSPGAGGRNEQFF | TRBV6-1 | few | TRBD2 | TRBJ2-1
TGTGCCAGCAGCCAAAGCCATGAGCAGTTCTTC | CASSQSHEQFF | TRBV7-6 | . | . | TRBJ2-1
TGTGCCAGCAGCTTTGCGATGGGGGACGCTGAAGCTTTCTTT | CASSFAMGDAEAFF | TRBV7-6 | few | . | TRBJ1-1
TGTGCCAGCAGTACTAGCGGGGGGGCCTCCTACAATGAGCAGTTCTTC | CASSTSGGASYNEQFF | TRBV6-2/TRBV6-3 | few | TRBD2 | TRBJ2-1
TGTGCCAGCAGCTTAGGATTTCAGGGGGGTCTGCCGCCCCAGCATTTT | CASSLGFQGGLPPQHF | TRBV7-8 | many | TRBD1 | TRBJ1-5
TGTGCCAGCAGCGCGCGGACAGGGACCGTTTACGAGCAGTACTTC | CASSARTGTVYEQYF | TRBV7-9 | few | TRBD1 | TRBJ2-7
TGTGCCAGCAGCTTAGAATCCCCCTTATATCAGCCCCAGCATTTT | CASSLESPLYQPQHF | TRBV7-2 | few | . | TRBJ1-5
TGTGCCAGCAGCTTTGAAGGGACAGCCAAAAACATTCAGTACTTC | CASSFEGTAKNIQYF | TRBV7-8 | . | . | TRBJ2-4
TGTGCCAGTAGTATAGGGACAGCATACGAGCAGTACTTC | CASSIGTAYEQYF | TRBV19 | few | . | TRBJ2-7
TGTGCCAGCAGCTTACCGACAGCTTCCGGGGAGCTGTTTTTT | CASSLPTASGELFF | TRBV11-2 | few | . | TRBJ2-2
TGTGCCAGCAGCTTAGCTGGGGATATTGAAGCTTTCTTT | CASSLAGDIEAFF | TRBV7-2 | . | . | TRBJ1-1
TGTGCCAGCAGCCGACTAGCCTTACCCACCGGGGAGCTGTTTTTT | CASSRLALPTGELFF | TRBV7-6 | . | TRBD2 | TRBJ2-2